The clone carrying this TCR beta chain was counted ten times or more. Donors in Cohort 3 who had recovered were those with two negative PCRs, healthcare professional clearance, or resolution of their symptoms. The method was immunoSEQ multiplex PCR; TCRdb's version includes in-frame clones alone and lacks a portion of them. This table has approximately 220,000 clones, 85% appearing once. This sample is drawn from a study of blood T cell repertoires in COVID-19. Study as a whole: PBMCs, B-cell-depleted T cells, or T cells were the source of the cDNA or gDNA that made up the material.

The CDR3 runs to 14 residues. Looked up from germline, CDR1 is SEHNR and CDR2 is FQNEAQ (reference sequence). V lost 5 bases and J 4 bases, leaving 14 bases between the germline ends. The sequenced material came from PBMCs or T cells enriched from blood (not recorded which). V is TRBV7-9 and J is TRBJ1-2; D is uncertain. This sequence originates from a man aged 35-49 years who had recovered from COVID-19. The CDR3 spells CASSRGVGTYGYTF. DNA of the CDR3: TGTGCCAGCAGCCGAGGCGTAGGTACCTATGGCTACACCTTC.